This section outlines one TCR beta chain sequence together with its context. Preparation of the TCRbeta library used unique molecular identifiers. TCRdb called the PCR reads again in MiXCR, with one record for every CDR3 protein. Found here are around 400,000 distinct CDR3 sequences, around 21% of them singletons; the top ten hold 3.5% to 4%. This CDR3 has 15 residues. Germline CDR1 and CDR2: MNHEY and SVGEGT. Trimming at V came to 4 bases and at J to 6 bases, leaving 6 bases not matched to a gene. The data were taken from a study of T-cell reconstitution after alpha-beta-depleted transplantation in children.

The receptor comes from a human donor who donated a stem cell graft to a child with acute myeloid leukemia. J is TRBJ1-5 and V is TRBV6-2 or TRBV6-3; 10 nucleotides match TRBD1. The material was PBMCs from the stem cell graft donor, obtained from the stem cell graft. CDR3 DNA: TGTGCCAGCAGTTCCTTCGGACAGGGGGGTCAGCCCCAGCATTTT. Its translation is CASSSFGQGGQPQHF.